This T cell receptor (beta chain) was sequenced in a study of prognosis after radiotherapy for stage I lung cancer. CDR1 is DFQATT, CDR2 SNEGSKA, per germline (reference sequence). There are 13 residues in the CDR3. V lost 4 bases, J lost 4 bases, and 2 bases stayed unmatched. The study amplified the TCR beta CDR3 region from genomic DNA. This amplification was carried out by two rounds of multiplex PCR. During first-round PCR, primers specific to each TRBV and TRBJ gene were used. Via MiXCR, TCRdb re-called the multiplex PCR reads, giving one row per CDR3 protein. The data hold 30,000 to 35,000 distinct CDR3 sequences, with around 48% observed a single time.

The chain carries TRBV20-1 and TRBJ1-3; TRBD1 matches at 9 bases. The starting material was PBMCs, obtained before or after stereotactic body radiation therapy (not recorded which). The TCR comes from a donor over 45 with non-small cell lung cancer. CDR3 region: CSAKQGAGNTIYF. The CDR3 bases are TGCAGTGCTAAACAGGGGGCGGGAAACACCATATATTTT.